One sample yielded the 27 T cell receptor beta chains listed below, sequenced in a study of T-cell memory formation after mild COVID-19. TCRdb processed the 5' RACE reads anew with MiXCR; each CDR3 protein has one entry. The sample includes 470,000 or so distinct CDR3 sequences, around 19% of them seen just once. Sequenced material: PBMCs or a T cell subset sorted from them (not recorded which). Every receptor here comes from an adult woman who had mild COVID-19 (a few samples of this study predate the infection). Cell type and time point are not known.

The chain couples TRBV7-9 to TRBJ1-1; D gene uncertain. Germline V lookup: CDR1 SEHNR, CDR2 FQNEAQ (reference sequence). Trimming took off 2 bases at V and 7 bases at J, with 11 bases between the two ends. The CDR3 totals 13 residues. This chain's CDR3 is CASSLPSTLEAFF. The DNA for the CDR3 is TGTGCCAGCAGCTTACCATCGACACTTGAAGCTTTCTTT.

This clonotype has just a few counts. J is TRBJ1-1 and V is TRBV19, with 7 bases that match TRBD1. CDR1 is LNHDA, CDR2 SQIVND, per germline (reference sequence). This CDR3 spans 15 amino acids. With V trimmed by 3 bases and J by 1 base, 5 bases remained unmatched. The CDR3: CASSISYRGNTEAFF. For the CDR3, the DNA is TGTGCCAGTAGTATCTCCTACAGGGGGAACACTGAAGCTTTCTTT.

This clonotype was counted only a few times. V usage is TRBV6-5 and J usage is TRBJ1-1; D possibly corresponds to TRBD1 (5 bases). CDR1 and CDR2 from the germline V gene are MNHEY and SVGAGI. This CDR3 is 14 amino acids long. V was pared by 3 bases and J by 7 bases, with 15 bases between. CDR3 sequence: CASSYVRDGGEAFF. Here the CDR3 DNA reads TGTGCCAGCAGTTATGTCAGGGATGGCGGTGAAGCTTTCTTT.

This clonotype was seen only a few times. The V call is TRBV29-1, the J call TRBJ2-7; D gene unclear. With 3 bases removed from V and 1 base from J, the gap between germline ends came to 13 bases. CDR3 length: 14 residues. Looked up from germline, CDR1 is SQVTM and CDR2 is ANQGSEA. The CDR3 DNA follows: TGCAGCGTTGACATCCAGTCCGGTTCCTACGAGCAGTACTTC. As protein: CSVDIQSGSYEQYF.

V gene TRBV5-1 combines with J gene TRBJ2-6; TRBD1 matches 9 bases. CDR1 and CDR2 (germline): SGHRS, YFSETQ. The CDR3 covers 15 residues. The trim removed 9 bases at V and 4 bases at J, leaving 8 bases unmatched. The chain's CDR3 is CATRTGASGANVLTF. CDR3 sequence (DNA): TGCGCCACGAGGACAGGGGCATCCGGGGCCAACGTCCTGACTTTC.

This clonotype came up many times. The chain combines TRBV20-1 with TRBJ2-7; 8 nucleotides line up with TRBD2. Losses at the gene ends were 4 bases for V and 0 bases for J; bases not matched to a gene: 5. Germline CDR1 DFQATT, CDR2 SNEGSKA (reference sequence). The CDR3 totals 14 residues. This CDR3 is CSAISGGLSYEQYF. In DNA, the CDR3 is TGCAGTGCTATCAGCGGGGGCCTCTCCTACGAGCAGTACTTC.

CDR3 nucleotides: TGTGCCAGCATGACAGGGGACCTACGTTGGCCTGAAGCTTTCTTT. Its translation is CASMTGDLRWPEAFF. The gene calls are TRBV19 and TRBJ1-1; TRBD1 matches at 8 bases. V gave up 9 bases and J gave up 6 bases; unmatched junction bases: 15. This CDR3 region has 15 residues. Germline CDR1 reads LNHDA; CDR2 reads SQIVND (reference sequence).

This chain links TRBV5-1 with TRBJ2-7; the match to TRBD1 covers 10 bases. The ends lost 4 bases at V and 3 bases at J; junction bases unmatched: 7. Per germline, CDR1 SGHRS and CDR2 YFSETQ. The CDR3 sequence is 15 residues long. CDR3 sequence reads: CASSPPGQGNYEQYF. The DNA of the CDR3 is TGCGCCAGCAGCCCCCCGGGACAGGGGAACTACGAGCAGTACTTC.

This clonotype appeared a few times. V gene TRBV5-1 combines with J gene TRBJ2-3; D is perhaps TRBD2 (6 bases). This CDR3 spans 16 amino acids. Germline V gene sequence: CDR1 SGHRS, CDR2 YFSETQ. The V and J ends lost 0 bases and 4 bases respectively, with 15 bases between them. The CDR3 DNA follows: TGCGCCAGCAGCTTGGAGATAGCGGATTGGTCAGATACGCAGTATTTT. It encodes CASSLEIADWSDTQYF.

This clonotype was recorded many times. The CDR3 reads CASSLGTGSTYEQYF. CDR3 DNA: TGCGCCAGCAGCTTGGGAACAGGGAGCACCTACGAGCAGTACTTC. The chain is built from TRBV5-1 and TRBJ2-7; tentative D call: TRBD1 (6 bases). Germline V CDR1 and CDR2: SGHRS, YFSETQ. This CDR3 region has 15 residues. V lost 0 bases and J lost 2, with 12 bases in between.

The CDR3 bases are TGTGCCAGCAGTCCCAATGGGGCGGTAAAAAACATTCAGTACTTC. It yields the protein CASSPNGAVKNIQYF. The gene calls are TRBV11-3 and TRBJ2-4; maybe TRBD1 (5 bases). Germline assignment: CDR1 SGHNT and CDR2 YENEEA. There are 15 residues in the CDR3. Trimming cost V 6 bases and J 4 bases, with 16 bases left between them.

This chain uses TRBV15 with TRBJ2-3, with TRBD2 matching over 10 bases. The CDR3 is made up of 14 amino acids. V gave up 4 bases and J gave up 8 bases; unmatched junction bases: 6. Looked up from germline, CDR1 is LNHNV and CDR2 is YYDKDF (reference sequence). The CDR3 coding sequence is TGTGCCACCAGCACAGCGGGGGGGATAGGTACGCAGTATTTT. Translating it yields CATSTAGGIGTQYF. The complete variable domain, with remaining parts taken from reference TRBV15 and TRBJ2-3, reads DAMVIQNPRYQVTQFGKPVTLSCSQTLNHNVMYWYQQKSSQAPKLLFHYYDKDFNNEADTPDNFQSRRPNTSFCFLDIRSPGLGDTAMYLCATSTAGGIGTQYFGPGTRLTVL.

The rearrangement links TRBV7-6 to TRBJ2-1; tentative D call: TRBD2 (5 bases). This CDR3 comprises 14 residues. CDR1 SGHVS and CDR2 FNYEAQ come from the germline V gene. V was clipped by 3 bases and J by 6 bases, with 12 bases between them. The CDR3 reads CASSFTRGSNEQFF. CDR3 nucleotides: TGTGCCAGCAGCTTCACCCGGGGTAGCAATGAGCAGTTCTTC.

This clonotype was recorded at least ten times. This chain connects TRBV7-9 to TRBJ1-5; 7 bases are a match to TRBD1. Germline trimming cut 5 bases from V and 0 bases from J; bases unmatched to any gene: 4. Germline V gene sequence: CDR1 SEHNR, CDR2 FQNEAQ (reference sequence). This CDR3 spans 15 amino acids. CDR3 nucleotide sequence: TGTGCCAGCAGCGCGGGACAGTATAGCAATCAGCCCCAGCATTTT. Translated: CASSAGQYSNQPQHF.

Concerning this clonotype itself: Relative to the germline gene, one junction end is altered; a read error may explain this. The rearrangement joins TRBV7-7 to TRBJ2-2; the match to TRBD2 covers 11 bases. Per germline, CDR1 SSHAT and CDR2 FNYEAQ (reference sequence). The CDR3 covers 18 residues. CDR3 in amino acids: CASSPKTGTSGNTGELFF. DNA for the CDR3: TGTGCTAGCAGCCCTAAGACCGGGACTAGCGGGAACACCGGGGAGCTGTTTTTT.

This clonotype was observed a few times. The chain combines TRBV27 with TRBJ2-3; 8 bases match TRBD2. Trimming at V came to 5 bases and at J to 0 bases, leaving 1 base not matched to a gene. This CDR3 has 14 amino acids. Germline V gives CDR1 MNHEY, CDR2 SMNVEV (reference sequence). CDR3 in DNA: TGTGCCAGCAGTGGACTAGCCAGCACAGATACGCAGTATTTT. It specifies CASSGLASTDTQYF.

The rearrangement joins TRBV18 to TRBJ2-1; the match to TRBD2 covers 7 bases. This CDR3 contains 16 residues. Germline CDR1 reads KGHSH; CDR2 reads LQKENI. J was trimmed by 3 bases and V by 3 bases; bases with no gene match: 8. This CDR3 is CASSPASGEGYNEQFF. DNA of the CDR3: TGTGCCAGCTCACCGGCTAGCGGAGAGGGCTACAATGAGCAGTTCTTC.

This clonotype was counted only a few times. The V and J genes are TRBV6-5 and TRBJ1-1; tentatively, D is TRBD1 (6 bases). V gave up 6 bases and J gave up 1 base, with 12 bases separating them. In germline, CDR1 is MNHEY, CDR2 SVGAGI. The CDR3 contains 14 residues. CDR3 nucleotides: TGTGCCAGCAGCTACCAGGGGAGGAACACTGAAGCTTTCTTT. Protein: CASSYQGRNTEAFF.

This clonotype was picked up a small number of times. Written as DNA, the CDR3 is TGTGCCACCAGTGATGGACCGGGACAGGGCACAGATACGCAGTATTTT. Encoded protein: CATSDGPGQGTDTQYF. The rearrangement uses TRBV24-1 and TRBJ2-3, with 8 bases matching TRBD1. Germline V gives CDR1 KGHDR, CDR2 SFDVKD. Germline trimming cut 3 bases from V and 1 base from J; bases unmatched to any gene: 5. The CDR3 spans 16 residues.

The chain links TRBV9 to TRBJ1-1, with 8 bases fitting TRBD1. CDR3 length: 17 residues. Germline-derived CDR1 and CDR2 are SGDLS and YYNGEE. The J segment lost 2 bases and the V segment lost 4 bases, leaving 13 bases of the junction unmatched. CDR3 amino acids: CASSPRDRWNPNTEAFF. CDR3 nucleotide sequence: TGTGCCAGCAGCCCCCGGGACAGGTGGAATCCTAACACTGAAGCTTTCTTT.

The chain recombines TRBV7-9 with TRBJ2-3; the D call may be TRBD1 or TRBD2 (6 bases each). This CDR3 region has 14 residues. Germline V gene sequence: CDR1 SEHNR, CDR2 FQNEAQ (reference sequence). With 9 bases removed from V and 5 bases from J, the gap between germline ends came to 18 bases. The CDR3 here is CASMGWGAGDTQYF. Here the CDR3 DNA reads TGTGCCAGTATGGGTTGGGGGGCCGGAGATACGCAGTATTTT. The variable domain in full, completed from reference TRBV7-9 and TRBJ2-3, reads DTGVSQNPRHKITKRGQNVTFRCDPISEHNRLYWYRQTLGQGPEFLTYFQNEAQLEKSRLLSDRFSAERPKGSFSTLEIQRTEQGDSAMYLCASMGWGAGDTQYFGPGTRLTVL.

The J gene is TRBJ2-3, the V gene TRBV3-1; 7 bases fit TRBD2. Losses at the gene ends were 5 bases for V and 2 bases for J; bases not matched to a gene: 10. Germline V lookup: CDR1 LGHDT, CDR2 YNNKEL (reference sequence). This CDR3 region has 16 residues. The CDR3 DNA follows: TGTGCCAGCAGCGACACTCGGACTAGGTACACAGATACGCAGTATTTT. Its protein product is CASSDTRTRYTDTQYF.

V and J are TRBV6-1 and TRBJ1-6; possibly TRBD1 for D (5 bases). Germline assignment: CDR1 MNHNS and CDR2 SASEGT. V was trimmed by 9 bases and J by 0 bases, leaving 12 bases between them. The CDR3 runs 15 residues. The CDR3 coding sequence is TGTGCCAGTGCCCAGGGCTCCTCCTATAATTCACCCCTCCACTTT. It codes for CASAQGSSYNSPLHF.

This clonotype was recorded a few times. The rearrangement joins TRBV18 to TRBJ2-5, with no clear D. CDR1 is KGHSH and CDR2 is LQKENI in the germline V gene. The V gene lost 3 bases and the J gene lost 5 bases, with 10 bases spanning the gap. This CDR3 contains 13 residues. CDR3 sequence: CASSPQKTETQYF. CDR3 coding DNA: TGTGCCAGCTCACCGCAAAAGACGGAGACCCAGTACTTC.

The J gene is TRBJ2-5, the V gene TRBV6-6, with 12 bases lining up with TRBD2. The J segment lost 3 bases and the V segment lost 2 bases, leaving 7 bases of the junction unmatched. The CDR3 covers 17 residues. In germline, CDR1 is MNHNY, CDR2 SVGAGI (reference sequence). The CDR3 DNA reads TGTGCCAGCAGTTACCATCGGACTAGCGGGGACAAAGAGACCCAGTACTTC. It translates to CASSYHRTSGDKETQYF.

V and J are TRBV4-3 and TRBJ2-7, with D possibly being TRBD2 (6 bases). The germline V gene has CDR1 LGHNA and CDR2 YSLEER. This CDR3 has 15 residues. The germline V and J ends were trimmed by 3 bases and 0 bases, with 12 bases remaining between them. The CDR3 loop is CASSQTRSGSYEQYF. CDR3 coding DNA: TGCGCCAGCAGCCAGACTAGAAGCGGCTCCTACGAGCAGTACTTC.

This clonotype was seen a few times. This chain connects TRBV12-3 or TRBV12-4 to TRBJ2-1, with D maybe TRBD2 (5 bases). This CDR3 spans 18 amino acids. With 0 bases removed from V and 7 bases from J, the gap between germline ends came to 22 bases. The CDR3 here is CASSLAAGPGVSRNEQFF. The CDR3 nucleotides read TGTGCCAGCAGTTTAGCGGCGGGTCCGGGCGTTAGTAGGAATGAGCAGTTCTTC.